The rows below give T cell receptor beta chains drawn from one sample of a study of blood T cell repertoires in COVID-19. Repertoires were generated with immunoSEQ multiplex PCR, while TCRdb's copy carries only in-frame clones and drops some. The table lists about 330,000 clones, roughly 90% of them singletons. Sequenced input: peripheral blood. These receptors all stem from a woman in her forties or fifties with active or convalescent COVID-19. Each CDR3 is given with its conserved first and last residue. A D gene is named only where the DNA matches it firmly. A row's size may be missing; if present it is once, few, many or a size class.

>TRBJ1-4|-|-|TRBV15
CATRRGQMNEKLFF
TGTGCCACCAGAAGAGGACAGATGAATGAAAAACTGTTTTTT
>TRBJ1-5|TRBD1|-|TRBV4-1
CASSQGPLTGIFKPQHF
TGCGCCAGCAGCCAAGGCCCCCTGACAGGGATTTTCAAGCCCCAGCATTTT
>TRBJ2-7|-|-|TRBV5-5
CASRTPDRGEQYF
TGTGCCAGCCGGACACCCGACCGGGGGGAGCAGTACTTC
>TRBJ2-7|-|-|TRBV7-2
CASSPLGASSYEQYF
TGTGCCAGCAGCCCCCTTGGGGCCAGCTCCTACGAGCAGTACTTC
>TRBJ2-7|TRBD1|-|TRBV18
CASSLGTGVYEQYF
TGTGCCAGCTCACTCGGGACAGGGGTCTACGAGCAGTACTTC
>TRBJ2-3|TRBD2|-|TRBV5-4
CASSLMLSGGDTQYF
TGTGCTAGCAGCTTGATGCTTAGCGGGGGAGATACGCAGTATTTT
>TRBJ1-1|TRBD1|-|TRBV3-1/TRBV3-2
CASSQEPPALGQGSRDTEAFF
TGTGCCAGCAGCCAAGAACCGCCAGCGTTGGGACAGGGGAGTCGTGACACTGAAGCTTTCTTT
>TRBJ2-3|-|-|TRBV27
CASSLAGRNTDTQYF
TGTGCCAGCAGTTTAGCGGGAAGGAACACAGATACGCAGTATTTT
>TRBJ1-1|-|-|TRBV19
CASRLNTEAFF
TGTGCCAGTAGGTTAAACACTGAAGCTTTCTTT
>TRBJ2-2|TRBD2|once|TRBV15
CATSRSAGGGLGGELFF
TGTGCCACCAGCAGATCTGCGGGAGGGGGTCTGGGCGGGGAGCTGTTTTTT
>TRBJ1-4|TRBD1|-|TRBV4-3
CASSQDREGADNEKLFF
TGCGCCAGCAGCCAAGATCGGGAGGGGGCGGACAATGAAAAACTGTTTTTT
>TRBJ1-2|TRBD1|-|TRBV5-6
CASSVGQGTYGYTF
TGTGCCAGCAGCGTCGGACAGGGGACCTATGGCTACACCTTC
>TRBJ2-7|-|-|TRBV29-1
CSVEGATASYEQYF
TGCAGCGTTGAAGGGGCAACAGCCTCCTACGAGCAGTACTTC
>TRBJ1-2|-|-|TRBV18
CASSPSEESVYGYTF
TGTGCCAGCTCGCCCTCGGAGGAGTCCGTCTATGGCTACACCTTC
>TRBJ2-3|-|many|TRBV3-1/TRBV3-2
CASSQDFANTFTDTQYF
TGTGCCAGCAGCCAAGATTTCGCAAACACCTTTACAGATACGCAGTATTTT
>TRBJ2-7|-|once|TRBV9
CASSETGESSYEQYF
TGTGCCAGCAGCGAAACAGGTGAAAGCTCCTACGAGCAGTACTTC
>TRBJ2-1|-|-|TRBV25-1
CASSGLRMSSYNEQFF
TGTGCCAGCAGTGGACTCCGAATGAGCTCCTACAATGAGCAGTTCTTC
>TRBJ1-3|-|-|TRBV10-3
CAIRAGSPSGNTIYF
TGTGCCATCAGGGCAGGCTCTCCGTCTGGAAACACCATATATTTT
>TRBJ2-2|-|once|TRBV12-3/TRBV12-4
CASSFRGTGELFF
TGTGCCAGCAGTTTTAGGGGGACCGGGGAGCTGTTTTTT
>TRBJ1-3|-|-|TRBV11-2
CASSLHRSGNTIYF
TGTGCCAGCAGCTTACACAGGTCTGGAAACACCATATATTTT
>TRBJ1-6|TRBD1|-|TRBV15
CATSSGQGVSPLHF
TGTGCCACCAGCAGCGGACAGGGTGTTTCACCCCTCCACTTT
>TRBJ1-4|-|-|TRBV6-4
CASSGTILFF
TGTGCCAGCTCCGGGACTATACTGTTTTTT
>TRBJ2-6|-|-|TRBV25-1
CASSENTGSGANVLTF
TGTGCCAGCAGTGAAAACACGGGCTCTGGGGCCAACGTCCTGACTTTC
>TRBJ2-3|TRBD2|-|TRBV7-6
CASSLELQRTSSTDTQYF
TGTGCCAGCAGCTTAGAGTTACAACGGACTAGCAGCACAGATACGCAGTATTTT
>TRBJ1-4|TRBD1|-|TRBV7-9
CASSLVGQGASNEKLFF
TGTGCCAGCAGCTTAGTGGGACAGGGGGCGTCTAATGAAAAACTGTTTTTT
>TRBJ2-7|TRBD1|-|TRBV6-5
CASSYSISGQGYEQYF
TGTGCCAGCAGTTACTCGATTTCGGGACAGGGATACGAGCAGTACTTC
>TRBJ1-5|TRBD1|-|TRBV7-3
CASSSSDRGQNQPQHF
TGTGCCAGCAGCTCCTCCGACAGGGGGCAGAATCAGCCCCAGCATTTT
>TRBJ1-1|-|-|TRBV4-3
CASSQDQLGGKAFF
TGCGCCAGCAGCCAAGATCAATTGGGGGGTAAAGCTTTCTTT
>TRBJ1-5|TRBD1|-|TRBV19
CASSMDREGNQPQHF
TGTGCCAGTAGTATGGACAGGGAGGGGAATCAGCCCCAGCATTTT
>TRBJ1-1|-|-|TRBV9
CASSTQGRNTEAFF
TGTGCCAGCAGCACACAGGGCCGGAACACTGAAGCTTTCTTT
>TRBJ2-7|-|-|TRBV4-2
CASSQDLSRQTVSYEQYF
TGTGCCAGCAGCCAAGATCTCTCTAGACAGACCGTTTCCTACGAGCAGTACTTC
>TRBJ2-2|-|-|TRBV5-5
CASRIVGGELFF
TGTGCCAGCAGGATAGTCGGCGGGGAGCTGTTTTTT
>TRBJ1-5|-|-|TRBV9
CASSARGNSNQPQHF
TGTGCCAGCAGCGCCCGGGGAAATAGCAATCAGCCCCAGCATTTT
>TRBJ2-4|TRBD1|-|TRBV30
CAWSVQGDIQYF
TGTGCCTGGAGTGTACAGGGGGACATTCAGTACTTC
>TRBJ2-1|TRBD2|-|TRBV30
CAWSPGGAGGNEQFF
TGTGCCTGGAGTCCCGGGGGGGCGGGGGGCAATGAGCAGTTCTTC
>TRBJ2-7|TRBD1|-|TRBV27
CASSLQGSRSYEQYF
TGTGCCAGCAGCCTACAGGGGTCCCGCTCCTACGAGCAGTACTTC
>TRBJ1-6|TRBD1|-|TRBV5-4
CASSRYRDRDNSPLHF
TGTGCCAGCAGCCGATACCGGGACAGGGATAATTCACCCCTCCACTTT
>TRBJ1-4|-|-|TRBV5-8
CASSLAVTNEKLFF
TGTGCCAGCAGCTTGGCGGTAACTAATGAAAAACTGTTTTTT
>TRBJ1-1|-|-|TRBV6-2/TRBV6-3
CASSFSGIEAFF
TGTGCCAGCAGTTTTTCGGGGATTGAAGCTTTCTTT
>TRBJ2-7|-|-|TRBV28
CASSSQAQPPYEQYF
TGTGCCAGCAGTTCTCAGGCCCAGCCACCATACGAGCAGTACTTC
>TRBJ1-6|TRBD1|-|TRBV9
CASSVGVDRVNSPLHF
TGTGCCAGCAGCGTAGGTGTGGACAGGGTGAACTCACCCCTCCACTTT
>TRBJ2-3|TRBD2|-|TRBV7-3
CASSSGTSGATDTQYF
TGTGCCAGCAGCTCGGGGACTAGCGGGGCCACAGATACGCAGTATTTT
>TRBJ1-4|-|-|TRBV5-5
CASSLGTLSAPAREKLFF
TGTGCCAGCAGCTTGGGAACCCTCAGTGCGCCAGCCAGGGAAAAACTGTTTTTT
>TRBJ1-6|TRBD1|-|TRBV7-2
CASSLKGQGGNSPLHF
TGTGCCAGCAGCTTAAAGGGACAGGGAGGGAACTCACCCCTCCACTTT
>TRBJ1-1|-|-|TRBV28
CATTRQTLLYTEAFF
TGTGCCACTACACGACAGACTTTGCTTTACACTGAAGCTTTCTTT
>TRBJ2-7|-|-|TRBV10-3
CAISGSNYEQYF
TGTGCCATCAGTGGTTCTAACTACGAGCAGTACTTC
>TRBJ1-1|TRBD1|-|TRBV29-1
CSVATQGGTEAFF
TGCAGCGTTGCAACACAGGGGGGCACTGAAGCTTTCTTT
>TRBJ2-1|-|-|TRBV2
CASKDRSSYNEQFF
TGTGCCAGCAAAGACAGAAGCTCCTACAATGAGCAGTTCTTC
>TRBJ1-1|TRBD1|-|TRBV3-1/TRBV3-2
CASSQDTDRDTEAFF
TGTGCCAGCAGCCAAGATACCGACAGGGACACTGAAGCTTTCTTT
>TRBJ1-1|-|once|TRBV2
CASSGGGLGTEAFF
TGTGCCAGCAGTGGTGGGGGCTTAGGCACTGAAGCTTTCTTT
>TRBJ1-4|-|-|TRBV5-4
CASSLHLGGDNEKLFF
TGTGCCAGCAGCTTGCATTTGGGGGGGGATAATGAAAAACTGTTTTTT